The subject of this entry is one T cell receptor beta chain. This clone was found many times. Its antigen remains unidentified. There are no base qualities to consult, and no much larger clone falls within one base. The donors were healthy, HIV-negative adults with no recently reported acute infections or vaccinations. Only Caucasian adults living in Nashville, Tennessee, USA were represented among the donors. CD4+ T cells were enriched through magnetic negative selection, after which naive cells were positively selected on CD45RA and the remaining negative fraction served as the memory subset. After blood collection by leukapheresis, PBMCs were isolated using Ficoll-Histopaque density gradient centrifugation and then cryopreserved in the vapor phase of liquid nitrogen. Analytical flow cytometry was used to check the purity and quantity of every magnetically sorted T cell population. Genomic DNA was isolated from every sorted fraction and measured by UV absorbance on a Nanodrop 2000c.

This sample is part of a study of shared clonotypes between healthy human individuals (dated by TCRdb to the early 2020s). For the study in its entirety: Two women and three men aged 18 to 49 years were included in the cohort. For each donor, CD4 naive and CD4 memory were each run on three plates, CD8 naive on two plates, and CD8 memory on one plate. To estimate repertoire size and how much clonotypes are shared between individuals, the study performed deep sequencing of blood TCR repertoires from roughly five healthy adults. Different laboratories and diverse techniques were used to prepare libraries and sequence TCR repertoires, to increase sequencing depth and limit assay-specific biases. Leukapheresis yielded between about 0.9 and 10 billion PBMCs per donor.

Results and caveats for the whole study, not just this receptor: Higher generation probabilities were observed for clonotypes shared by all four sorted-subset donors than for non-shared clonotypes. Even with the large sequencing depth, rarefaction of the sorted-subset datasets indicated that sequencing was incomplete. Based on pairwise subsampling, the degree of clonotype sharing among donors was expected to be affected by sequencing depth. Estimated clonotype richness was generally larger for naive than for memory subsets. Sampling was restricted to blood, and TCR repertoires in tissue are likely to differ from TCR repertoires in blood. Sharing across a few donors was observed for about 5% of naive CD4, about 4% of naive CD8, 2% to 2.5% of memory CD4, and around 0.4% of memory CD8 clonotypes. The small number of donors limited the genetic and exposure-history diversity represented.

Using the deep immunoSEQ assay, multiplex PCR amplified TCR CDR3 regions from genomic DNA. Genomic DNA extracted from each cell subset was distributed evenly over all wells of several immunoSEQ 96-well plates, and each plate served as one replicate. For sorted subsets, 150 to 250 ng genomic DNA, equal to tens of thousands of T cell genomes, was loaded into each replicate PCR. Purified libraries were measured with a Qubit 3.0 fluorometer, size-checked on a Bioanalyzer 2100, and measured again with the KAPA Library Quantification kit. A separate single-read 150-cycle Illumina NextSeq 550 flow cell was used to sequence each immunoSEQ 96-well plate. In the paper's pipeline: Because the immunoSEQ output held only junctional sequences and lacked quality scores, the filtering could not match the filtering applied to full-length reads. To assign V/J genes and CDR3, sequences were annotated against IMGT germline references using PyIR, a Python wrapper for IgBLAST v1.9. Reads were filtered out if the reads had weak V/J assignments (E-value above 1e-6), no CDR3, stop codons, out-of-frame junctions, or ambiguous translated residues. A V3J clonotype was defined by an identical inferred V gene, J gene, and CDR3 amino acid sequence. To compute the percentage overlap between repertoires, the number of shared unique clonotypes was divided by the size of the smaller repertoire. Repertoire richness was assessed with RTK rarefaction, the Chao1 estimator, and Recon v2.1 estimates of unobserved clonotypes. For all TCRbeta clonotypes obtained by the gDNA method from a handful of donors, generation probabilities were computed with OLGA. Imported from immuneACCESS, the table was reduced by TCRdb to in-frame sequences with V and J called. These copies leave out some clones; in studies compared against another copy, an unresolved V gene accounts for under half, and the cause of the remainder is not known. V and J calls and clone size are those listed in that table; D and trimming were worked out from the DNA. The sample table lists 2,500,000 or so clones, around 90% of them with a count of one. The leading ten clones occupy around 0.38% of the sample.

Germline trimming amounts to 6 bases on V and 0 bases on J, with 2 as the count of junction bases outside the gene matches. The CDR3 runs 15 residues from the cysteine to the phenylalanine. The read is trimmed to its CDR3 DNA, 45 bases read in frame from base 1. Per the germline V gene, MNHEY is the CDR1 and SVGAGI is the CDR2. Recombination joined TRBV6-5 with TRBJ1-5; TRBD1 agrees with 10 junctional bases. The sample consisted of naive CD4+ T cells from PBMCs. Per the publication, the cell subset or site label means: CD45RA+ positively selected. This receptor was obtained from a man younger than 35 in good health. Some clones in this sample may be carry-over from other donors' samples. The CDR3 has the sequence CASRGTGDSNQPQHF. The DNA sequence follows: TGTGCCAGCAGGGGGACAGGGGATAGCAATCAGCCCCAGCATTTT.